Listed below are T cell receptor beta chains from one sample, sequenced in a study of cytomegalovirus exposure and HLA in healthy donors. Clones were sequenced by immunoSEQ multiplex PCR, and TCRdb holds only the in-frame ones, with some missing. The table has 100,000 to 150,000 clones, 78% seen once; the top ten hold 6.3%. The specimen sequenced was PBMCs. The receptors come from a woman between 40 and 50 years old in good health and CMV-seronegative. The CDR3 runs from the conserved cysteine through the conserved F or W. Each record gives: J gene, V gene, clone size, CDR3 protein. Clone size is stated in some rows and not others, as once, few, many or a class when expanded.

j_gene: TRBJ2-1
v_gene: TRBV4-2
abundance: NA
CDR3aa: CASSQEALEYNEQFF

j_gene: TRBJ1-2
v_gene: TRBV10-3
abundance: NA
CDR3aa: CATTGTSTKGYTF

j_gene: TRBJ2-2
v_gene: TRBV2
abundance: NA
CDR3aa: CASSVEARTGELFF

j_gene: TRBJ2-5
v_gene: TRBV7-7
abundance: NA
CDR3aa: CASSSSRTASETQYF

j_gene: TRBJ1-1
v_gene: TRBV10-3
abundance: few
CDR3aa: CAIRQGVVTEAFF

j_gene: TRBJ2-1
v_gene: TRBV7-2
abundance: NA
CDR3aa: CASRRGSGWDNEQFF

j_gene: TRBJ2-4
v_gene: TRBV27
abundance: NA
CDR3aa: CASSSGLFNIQYF

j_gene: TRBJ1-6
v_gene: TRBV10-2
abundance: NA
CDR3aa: CASSFGNLNSPLHF

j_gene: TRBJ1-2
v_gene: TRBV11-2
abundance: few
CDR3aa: CASSARQGRDGYTF

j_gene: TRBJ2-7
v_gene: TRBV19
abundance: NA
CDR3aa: CASTRLAGSSYEQYF

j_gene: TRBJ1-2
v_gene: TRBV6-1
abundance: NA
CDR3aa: CASSEVIQNYGYTF

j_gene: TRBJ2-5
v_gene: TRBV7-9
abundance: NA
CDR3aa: CSSSLTGRGRGGEETQYF

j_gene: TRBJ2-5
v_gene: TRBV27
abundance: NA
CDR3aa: CASSLGGAGGQQYF

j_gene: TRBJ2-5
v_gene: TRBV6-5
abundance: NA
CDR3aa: CASSYAHRGLGGTQYF

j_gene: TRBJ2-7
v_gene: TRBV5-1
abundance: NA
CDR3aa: CASSPVRGQIYEQYF

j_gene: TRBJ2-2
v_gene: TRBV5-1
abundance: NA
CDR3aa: CASSLHGVDVGELFF

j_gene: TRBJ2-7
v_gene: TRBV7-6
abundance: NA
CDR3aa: CATAGSSRHEQYF